One sample yielded the 9 T cell receptor beta chains listed below, sequenced in a study of T cell responses to AZD1222 COVID-19 vaccine. This table comes from immunoSEQ multiplex PCR, and its TCRdb copy is limited to in-frame clones, with some not included. The sample carries about 81,000 clones, 80% to 95% recorded once. The sample in question was peripheral blood, obtained 28 days after the second AZD1222 dose. These receptors were collected from an adult who received the AZD1222 COVID-19 vaccine.

This chain joins TRBV7-3 and TRBJ1-5; D gene uncertain. Germline lookup yields CDR1 SGHTA and CDR2 FQGTGA. The CDR3 extends over 13 amino acids. The V gene lost 2 bases and the J gene lost 2 bases, with 4 bases spanning the gap. CDR3 nucleotides: TGTGCCAGCAGCTTAGATGGCAATCAGCCCCAGCATTTT. Its protein product is CASSLDGNQPQHF.

The V gene is TRBV3-1 (or the pseudogene TRBV3-2), the J gene TRBJ2-5; D is ambiguous. The CDR3 runs to 12 residues. V was pared by 2 bases and J by 4 bases, with 5 bases between. Germline V gene data show CDR1 as LGHDT and CDR2 as YNNKEL (reference sequence). The CDR3 loop is CASSQNPETQYF. For the CDR3, the DNA is TGTGCCAGCAGCCAAAATCCAGAGACCCAGTACTTC.

V usage is TRBV2 and J usage is TRBJ1-2; a possible D gene is TRBD1 (6 bases). Germline assignment: CDR1 SNHLY and CDR2 FYNNEI. The V gene lost 5 bases and the J gene lost 4 bases, with 11 bases spanning the gap. The CDR3 is made up of 13 amino acids. The CDR3 bases are TGTGCCAGCAGTACCCGACAGGCCTATGGCTACACCTTC. Amino acid sequence: CASSTRQAYGYTF.

The chain recombines TRBV6-5 with TRBJ2-7, with 9 positions matching TRBD2. The germline gives CDR1 MNHEY, CDR2 SVGAGI. Germline trimming cut 6 bases from V and 2 bases from J; bases unmatched to any gene: 8. The CDR3 has 15 amino acids. The CDR3 sequence is CASSQGSGSTYEQYF. The CDR3 region has the DNA TGTGCCAGCAGCCAAGGTAGCGGGAGTACCTACGAGCAGTACTTC.

The chain couples TRBV28 to TRBJ1-5; the match to TRBD1 covers 8 bases. Germline CDR1 is MDHEN and CDR2 is SYDVKM. Trimming at V came to 7 bases and at J to 5 bases, leaving 7 bases not matched to a gene. The CDR3 sequence is 14 residues long. This CDR3 reads CASTPGTGYQPQHF. The CDR3 DNA reads TGTGCCAGCACCCCCGGGACAGGATATCAGCCCCAGCATTTT.

The chain uses TRBV7-6 and TRBJ2-7; 10 nucleotides match TRBD1. Unmatched junction bases numbered 16, after V lost 8 bases and J lost 9 bases. This CDR3 has 15 residues. Germline V gene data show CDR1 as SGHVS and CDR2 as FNYEAQ. For the CDR3, the DNA is TGTGCCAGCGGGGACGCGGGACAGGGGAGGGTGAGGCAGTACTTC. Translated, it gives CASGDAGQGRVRQYF.

The chain joins TRBV13 to TRBJ2-3, with D uncertain. The V gene lost 3 bases and the J gene lost 8 bases, with 12 bases spanning the gap. The V gene's germline CDR1 is PRHDT and CDR2 FYEKMQ (reference sequence). The CDR3 contains 13 residues. The CDR3 loop reads CASSFSRTGTQYF. CDR3 DNA sequence: TGTGCCAGCAGCTTTAGCCGTACGGGTACGCAGTATTTT.

The chain carries TRBV10-3 and TRBJ2-7; D is possibly TRBD1 (6 bases). CDR1 and CDR2 from the germline V gene are ENHRY and SYGVKD. The CDR3 contains 14 residues. Trimming cost V 3 bases and J 6 bases, with 15 bases left between them. Written as DNA, the CDR3 is TGTGCCATCAGTGACGGGACATGGGGCATCGAGCAGTACTTC. The encoded protein is CAISDGTWGIEQYF.

The chain combines TRBV4-1 with TRBJ2-1; D gene unclear. The V gene lost 0 bases and the J gene lost 0 bases, with 6 bases spanning the gap. Per the germline V gene, CDR1 is MGHRA and CDR2 is YSYEKL. This CDR3 region has 15 residues. CDR3: CASSQDSSSYNEQFF. DNA for the CDR3: TGCGCCAGCAGCCAAGACAGTAGCTCCTACAATGAGCAGTTCTTC.